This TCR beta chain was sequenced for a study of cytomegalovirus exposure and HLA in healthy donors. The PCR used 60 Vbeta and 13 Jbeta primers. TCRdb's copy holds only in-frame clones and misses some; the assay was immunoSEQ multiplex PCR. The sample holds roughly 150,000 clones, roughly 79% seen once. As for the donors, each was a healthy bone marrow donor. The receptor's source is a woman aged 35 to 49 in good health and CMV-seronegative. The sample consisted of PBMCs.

The CDR3, as DNA: TGTGCCAGCAGCCCGCAGGCCGGCACCGGGGAGCTGTTTTTT. Amino acids: CASSPQAGTGELFF. The V call is TRBV7-2, the J call TRBJ2-2; D not resolved. Germline CDR1 and CDR2: SGHTA and FQGNSA. The CDR3 loop spans 14 amino acids. The V and J ends lost 5 bases and 4 bases respectively, with 11 bases between them. Using reference TRBV7-2 and TRBJ2-2 for the parts outside the CDR3, the full variable domain is GAGVSQSPSNKVTEKGKDVELRCDPISGHTALYWYRQSLGQGLEFLIYFQGNSAPDKSGLPSDRFSAERTGGSVSTLTIQRTQQEDSAVYLCASSPQAGTGELFFGEGSRLTVL.